This TCR beta chain emerged from a study of T cells in Graves' hyperthyroidism and ophthalmopathy. Those patients with uncontrolled infection, other autoimmune disease, pregnancy or lactation were excluded. Clinicians diagnosed patients from clinical symptoms, serum thyroxine and TRAb, thyroid ultrasound and orbital computed tomography. Germline V lookup: CDR1 SGHRS, CDR2 YFSETQ. The length of the CDR3 is 15 residues. V lost 6 bases and J lost 2, with 16 bases in between. Study-wide points: In blood, most of the thyroid clonotypes expanded above 0.001 were also present.

This clonotype was observed many times. No antigen is known for it. Amplification of TCR beta CDR3 regions was performed using RNA transcripts as template. In the first-round RT-PCR of the TCR CDR3, the HTBI primer set was used. One entry per CDR3 protein, called by TCRdb with MiXCR from the multiplex PCR reads. The table records 450,000 to 650,000 distinct CDR3 sequences, 15% to 20% of them present only once. Sequenced input: blood. The rearrangement links TRBV5-1 to TRBJ2-3, with D uncertain. The clonotype was recovered from a woman under 30 with Graves' ophthalmopathy. In nucleotides, the CDR3 is TGCGCCAGCACCAAGGATGGGGTTTCCACAGATACGCAGTATTTT. Amino acids: CASTKDGVSTDTQYF.